This entry lists 24 T cell receptor beta chains sequenced from one sample in a study of T cell responses to AZD1222 COVID-19 vaccine. Some clones are missing from TCRdb's copy, which holds only in-frame ones; the method was immunoSEQ multiplex PCR. The sample records about 82,000 clones, approximately 90% being singletons. Sequences were derived from peripheral blood, sampled on day 0 of AZD1222 vaccination. Receptor source: an adult in good health.

The chain couples TRBV28 to TRBJ1-1; 7 bases agree with TRBD1. There are 16 residues in the CDR3. J gave up 1 base and V 3 bases, and 8 bases lay outside the gene matches. Germline-derived CDR1 and CDR2 are MDHEN and SYDVKM. CDR3 loop: CASSLGGGQWNTEAFF. The CDR3 DNA reads as TGTGCCAGCAGTTTGGGAGGGGGACAGTGGAACACTGAAGCTTTCTTT. Full variable domain (missing parts from reference TRBV28 and TRBJ1-1): DVKVTQSSRYLVKRTGEKVFLECVQDMDHENMFWYRQDPGLGLRLIYFSYDVKMKEKGDIPEGYSVSREKKERFSLILESASTNQTSMYLCASSLGGGQWNTEAFFGQGTRLTVV.

This clone was seen more than once but under ten times. The chain recombines TRBV19 with TRBJ1-1; D gene uncertain. The CDR3 has 15 amino acids. Trimming took 5 bases from V and 0 from J, leaving 13 bases between them. Germline values: CDR1 LNHDA, CDR2 SQIVND (reference sequence). The CDR3 sequence: CASSAGVHMNTEAFF. For the CDR3, the DNA is TGTGCCAGTAGTGCGGGAGTTCATATGAACACTGAAGCTTTCTTT.

The chain couples TRBV3-1 (or the pseudogene TRBV3-2) to TRBJ1-2; D ambiguous. CDR1 is LGHDT, CDR2 YNNKEL, per germline (reference sequence). This CDR3 comprises 13 residues. The V gene lost 4 bases and the J gene lost 8 bases, with 14 bases spanning the gap. The CDR3 spells CASSPYRSEGYTF. Here the CDR3 DNA reads TGTGCCAGCAGCCCCTACCGCTCTGAGGGCTACACCTTC.

DNA of the CDR3: TGTGCCAGCAGACTCGGACAGCCCGGCAATCAGCCCCAGCATTTT. Residues: CASRLGQPGNQPQHF. The V gene is TRBV6-5, the J gene TRBJ1-5; possibly TRBD1 for D (6 bases). The CDR3 covers 15 residues. Germline CDR1 MNHEY, CDR2 SVGAGI. The ends were cut back, 6 bases at V and 2 bases at J, with 14 bases in the middle.

The chain carries TRBV6-1 and TRBJ1-1; 7 nucleotides line up with TRBD1. Unmatched junction bases numbered 6, after V lost 2 bases and J lost 0 bases. The CDR3 sequence is 16 residues long. Germline CDR1 and CDR2: MNHNS and SASEGT. CDR3 DNA: TGTGCCAGCAGTGAATTGGCAGGGGGGTTGAACACTGAAGCTTTCTTT. This gives the protein CASSELAGGLNTEAFF.

The chain recombines TRBV11-3 with TRBJ2-7; D is undetermined. Germline CDR1 reads SGHNT; CDR2 reads YENEEA. The germline V and J ends were trimmed by 1 base and 3 bases, with 13 bases remaining between them. There are 15 residues in the CDR3. The CDR3 nucleotides read TGTGCCAGCAGCTTAGCTAGTGGGTTCAGCTACGAGCAGTACTTC. Amino acid sequence: CASSLASGFSYEQYF.

The chain recombines TRBV25-1 with TRBJ2-5; 9 bases are shared with TRBD2. This CDR3 has 16 residues. Germline V lookup: CDR1 MGHDK, CDR2 SYGVNS. Trimming removed 5 bases from V and 2 bases from J; junction bases left unmatched: 9. CDR3 region: CASSPSIAGAQETQYF. DNA of the CDR3: TGTGCCAGCAGTCCTAGTATAGCGGGGGCTCAAGAGACCCAGTACTTC.

In DNA form, the CDR3 reads TGCGCCAGCAGCCGCAGGCGGGTTGGGGATAGCAATCAGCCCCAGCATTTT. Translating gives CASSRRRVGDSNQPQHF. The J gene is TRBJ1-5, the V gene TRBV10-2; D unresolved. Germline V gene sequence: CDR1 WSHSY, CDR2 SAAADI. The CDR3 totals 17 residues. The germline V and J ends were trimmed by 6 bases and 0 bases, with 18 bases remaining between them.

The chain has TRBV6-4 and TRBJ1-5; perhaps TRBD1 as D (5 bases). The CDR3 is 13 amino acids. Trimming stripped 6 bases from V and 3 bases from J, with 9 bases between. Germline V gene lookup returns CDR1 MRHNA and CDR2 SNTAGT. CDR3 nucleotide sequence: TGTGCCAGCAGCAGGGAAATCAATCAGCCCCAGCATTTT. Its translation: CASSREINQPQHF.

The rearrangement uses TRBV6-5 and TRBJ1-1; D remains ambiguous. The CDR3 loop spans 15 amino acids. The germline gives CDR1 MNHEY, CDR2 SVGAGI. V dropped 6 bases and J dropped 0 bases, with 14 bases sitting between them. CDR3 in amino acids: CASRYERKLNTEAFF. As DNA, the CDR3 is TGTGCCAGCAGATACGAAAGGAAACTGAACACTGAAGCTTTCTTT.

About this clone itself: One junction end does not reproduce the germline sequence, and a read error may be involved. V gene TRBV7-7 combines with J gene TRBJ2-1; D is possibly TRBD2 (6 bases). CDR1 is SSHAT and CDR2 is FNYEAQ in the germline V gene (reference sequence). This CDR3 spans 15 amino acids. CDR3 sequence: CASSQRGAPYNEQFF. CDR3 bases: TGTGCTAGCAGCCAACGCGGGGCCCCCTACAATGAGCAGTTCTTC.

This clone was found once. The chain joins TRBV5-1 to TRBJ2-3; 8 bases align to TRBD2. Per germline, CDR1 SGHRS and CDR2 YFSETQ. The CDR3 covers 16 residues. V lost 4 bases and J lost 6; bases outside the gene matches: 13. CDR3 in amino acids: CASSPPGGTGSDTQYF. The CDR3 bases are TGCGCCAGCAGCCCCCCGGGGGGGACCGGTTCGGATACGCAGTATTTT.

The rearrangement uses TRBV4-1 and TRBJ1-2; a possible D gene is TRBD1 (5 bases). CDR3 length: 14 amino acids. Between the trimmed V and J ends, which lost 1 base and 8 bases, there was a span of 14 bases. Per the germline V gene, CDR1 is MGHRA and CDR2 is YSYEKL. CDR3 DNA sequence: TGCGCCAGCAGCCAAGTCGATGAGTGGGGCGGCTACACCTTC. This gives the protein CASSQVDEWGGYTF.

This chain joins TRBV6-7 and TRBJ2-7; D may be TRBD2 (5 bases). TRBV6-7 is annotated as an ORF whose role is uncertain. Trimming cost V 4 bases and J 3 bases, with 19 bases left between them. This CDR3 is 16 amino acids long. The CDR3 sequence: CASSWHGSYYDYEQYF. In nucleotides, the CDR3 is TGTGCCAGCAGTTGGCATGGGAGTTATTACGACTACGAGCAGTACTTC.

The rearrangement joins TRBV4-1 to TRBJ1-5; TRBD1 aligns across 7 bases. The junction had 5 bases not matched to a gene; V was cut back by 2 bases and J by 4 bases. Looked up from germline, CDR1 is MGHRA and CDR2 is YSYEKL. The CDR3 has 15 amino acids. The CDR3 sequence is CASSQLQGKNQPQHF. DNA for the CDR3: TGCGCCAGCAGCCAACTACAGGGGAAAAATCAGCCCCAGCATTTT.

The chain joins TRBV3-1 (or the pseudogene TRBV3-2) to TRBJ1-4; 7 bases fit TRBD1. CDR3 length: 15 amino acids. Germline CDR1 is LGHDT and CDR2 is YNNKEL (reference sequence). V dropped 1 base and J dropped 5; count of bases not matched to a gene: 4. Here the CDR3 DNA reads TGTGCCAGCAGCCAAGGGGCCAGGGGGAATGAAAAACTGTTTTTT. Translating it yields CASSQGARGNEKLFF.

The V and J genes are TRBV11-2 and TRBJ1-1; D uncertain. V lost 3 bases to trimming and J lost 0 bases, with 8 bases between them. The CDR3 has 14 residues. Germline V CDR1 and CDR2: SGHAT, FQNNGV. The CDR3 protein is CASSFSSMNTEAFF. The DNA for the CDR3 is TGTGCCAGCAGCTTCTCCAGCATGAACACTGAAGCTTTCTTT.

V usage is TRBV5-4 and J usage is TRBJ2-3; 8 nucleotides agree with TRBD2. This CDR3 contains 17 residues. With 6 bases clipped from V and 1 base from J, the junction kept 13 bases outside the gene matches. Germline V gives CDR1 SGHNT, CDR2 YYREEE (reference sequence). The DNA for the CDR3 is TGTGCCAGCACCCTGGCGGGGGGCCCTAAACGCACAGATACGCAGTATTTT. Its protein product is CASTLAGGPKRTDTQYF.

The V call is TRBV5-1, the J call TRBJ1-2; D is undetermined. The CDR3 has 12 residues. The V and J ends lost 2 bases and 3 bases respectively, with 5 bases between them. Per the germline V gene, CDR1 is SGHRS and CDR2 is YFSETQ. The CDR3 region has the DNA TGCGCCAGCAGCTTTGGGGACTATGGCTACACCTTC. It codes for CASSFGDYGYTF.

The genes are TRBV5-1 and TRBJ1-2, with unresolved D. Germline CDR1 SGHRS, CDR2 YFSETQ. The CDR3 runs 15 residues. V lost 5 bases and J 3 bases, leaving 17 bases between the germline ends. Here the CDR3 reads CASSPGSGQDYGYTF. The CDR3, as DNA: TGCGCCAGCAGTCCTGGCTCGGGTCAGGACTATGGCTACACCTTC. Drawing the rest from reference TRBV5-1 and TRBJ1-2, the complete variable domain is KAGVTQTPRYLIKTRGQQVTLSCSPISGHRSVSWYQQTPGQGLQFLFEYFSETQRNKGNFPGRFSGRQFSNSRSEMNVSTLELGDSALYLCASSPGSGQDYGYTFGSGTRLTVV.

The rearrangement uses TRBV3-1 (or the pseudogene TRBV3-2) and TRBJ2-3; D remains unclear. Trimming cost V 7 bases and J 2 bases, with 4 bases left between them. Per germline, CDR1 LGHDT and CDR2 YNNKEL (reference sequence). CDR3 size: 11 residues. CDR3 loop: CASTHTDTQYF. The CDR3 DNA follows: TGTGCCAGCACCCACACAGATACGCAGTATTTT.

The chain employs TRBV14 and TRBJ1-2; no definite D call. The CDR3 is 14 residues long. Germline V gene sequence: CDR1 SGHDN, CDR2 FVKESK. Deletions cut 0 bases from V and 2 bases from J, with 7 bases between. CDR3 DNA: TGTGCCAGCAGCCAAGATCTAGCCAACTATGGCTACACCTTC. Translation: CASSQDLANYGYTF.

The chain is built from TRBV7-3 and TRBJ2-3; D remains unclear. The germline V and J ends were trimmed by 2 bases and 4 bases, with 10 bases remaining between them. CDR1 is SGHTA and CDR2 is FQGTGA in the germline V gene. This CDR3 has 14 amino acids. CDR3 region: CASSLLQVPDTQYF. The CDR3 bases are TGTGCCAGCAGCTTACTCCAGGTTCCAGATACGCAGTATTTT.

The chain links TRBV7-2 to TRBJ2-3; D gene ambiguous. In germline, CDR1 is SGHTA, CDR2 FQGNSA. Between the trimmed V and J ends, which lost 1 base and 4 bases, there was a span of 3 bases. The CDR3 has 12 amino acids. The CDR3 sequence is CASSLVSDTQYF. The CDR3 region has the DNA TGTGCCAGCAGCTTAGTGTCAGATACGCAGTATTTT.